This TCR beta chain emerged from a study of blood T cell repertoires in COVID-19 (dated by TCRdb to 2020 to 2022). About the study as a whole: Samples covering the acute and convalescent phases of COVID-19 were provided by collaborators in the United States, Italy and Spain. The material from the prospective study consisted of cDNA or gDNA derived from T cells, B-cell-depleted T cells, or PBMCs. Deeply sampled blood TCRbeta repertoires from subjects exposed to, actively infected with, or recovered from COVID-19 were included in the dataset. The repertoires were released in a freely available public database meant as a resource for research on the immune response to SARS-CoV-2. Samples came from the ongoing ImmuneRACE study (first 160 participants) plus 1,254 subjects from 6 global collaborators. Nearly every sample came with metadata listing a de-identified subject ID, COVID-19 status, age in years and sex. HLA class I and class II types, where available, came from metadata supplied by the sample provider rather than from assay-based typing. General findings and caveats noted by the study authors: Clinical and demographic metadata were provided uncurated, with the amount varying by source and participant.

With respect to this clone: Its antigen remains unidentified. Nothing much larger sits one base from this clone, and base qualities are not available.

The immunoSEQ Assay, a bias-controlled multiplex PCR, was used to amplify TCRbeta CDR3 regions from genomic DNA. On the authors' methods: Nucleated cell counts per sample were estimated from amplification of reference gene primers within the assay. Sequence reads were collapsed and filtered to measure the absolute abundance of every unique TCRbeta CDR3 rearrangement. Productive Simpson clonality was computed per sample as the square root of Simpson's diversity index over productive rearrangements. The clones in this table, taken by TCRdb from immuneACCESS, are in-frame only. Not every clone is retained; where verified, under half of the shortfall comes from an unresolved V gene, and the cause of the rest is unknown. That table is the source of V, J and clone size, and D and trimming were worked out from the DNA. This sample comprises about 170,000 clones, almost 85% of them detected only once. The top ten hold around 7.6% of the sample.

CDR1 and CDR2 are drawn from the germline V gene: MNHEY, SVGAGI. The V end loses 7 bases and the J end loses 12 bases, and a stretch of 22 bases separates them. The CDR3 covers 15 residues, taking in both the cysteine and the phenylalanine. Solely the CDR3 DNA is kept, with 45 bases framed from the first base. Samples from volunteer blood donors who had recovered from COVID-19 were contributed by a second Seattle source. The collaborating institutions used their own protocols to collect whole blood in K2EDTA tubes. Collaborator samples were shipped for TCRbeta analysis as frozen whole blood, isolated PBMCs, or DNA extracted from either sample type.

In this chain, TRBV6-5 is recombined with TRBJ1-6, and the D gene may be TRBD1, 5 bases matching. The material sequenced was peripheral blood. The sequence derives from a man aged 35 to 55 who had recovered from COVID-19. The nucleotide sequence is given as TGTGCCAGCAAAGCTTCCCCCGCAGGGATCCTACCCCTCCACTTT. Its protein reads: CASKASPAGILPLHF.